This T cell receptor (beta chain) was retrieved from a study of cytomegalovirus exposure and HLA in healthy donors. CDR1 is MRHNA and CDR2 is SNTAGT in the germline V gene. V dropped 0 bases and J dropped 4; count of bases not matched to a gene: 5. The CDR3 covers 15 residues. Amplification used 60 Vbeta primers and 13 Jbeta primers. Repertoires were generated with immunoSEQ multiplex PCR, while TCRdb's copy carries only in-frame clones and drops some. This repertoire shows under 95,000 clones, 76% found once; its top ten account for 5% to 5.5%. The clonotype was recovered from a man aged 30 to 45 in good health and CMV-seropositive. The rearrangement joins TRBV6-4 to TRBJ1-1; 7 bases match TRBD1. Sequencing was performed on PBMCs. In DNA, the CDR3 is TGTGCCAGCAGTGACTCGCCGACAGGGATCACTGAAGCTTTCTTT. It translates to CASSDSPTGITEAFF.